Following are 5 T cell receptor beta chains from one sample sequenced in a study of T cells in Graves' hyperthyroidism and ophthalmopathy. Amplification of TCR beta CDR3 regions was performed using RNA transcripts as template. RT-PCR in the first round (using the HTBI primer set) targeted the TCR CDR3. Using its own MiXCR run on the multiplex PCR reads, TCRdb lists one record per CDR3 protein. The table records under 300,000 distinct CDR3 sequences, approximately 13% of them present only once. What was sequenced was blood. These receptors all come from a woman between 40 and 50 years old with Graves' hyperthyroidism.

Many counts were recorded for this clonotype. The rearrangement links TRBV20-1 to TRBJ2-1; perhaps TRBD2 as D (7 bases). The CDR3 covers 16 residues. V was pared by 0 bases and J by 6 bases, with 18 bases between. Germline values: CDR1 DFQATT, CDR2 SNEGSKA (reference sequence). The CDR3 sequence is CSARDTRGRALNEQFF. The CDR3, as DNA: TGCAGTGCTAGAGATACTAGGGGGAGGGCTCTCAATGAGCAGTTCTTC.

The V and J genes are TRBV18 and TRBJ2-2, with 7 bases that match TRBD2. The germline CDR1 and CDR2 sequences are KGHSH and LQKENI. CDR3 size: 16 residues. J gave up 6 bases and V 3 bases, and 10 bases lay outside the gene matches. In DNA form, the CDR3 reads TGTGCCAGCTCACCCGCTAGCGGAGCGGGGTCCGGGGAGCTGTTTTTT. This sequence encodes CASSPASGAGSGELFF.

This clonotype was seen repeatedly, ten times or more. The chain combines TRBV28 with TRBJ2-7, with 9 nucleotides matching TRBD2. Trimming took 4 bases from V and 2 from J; bases not matched to a gene: 9. Germline CDR1 is MDHEN and CDR2 is SYDVKM. The CDR3 has 16 residues. CDR3 protein: CASSSPIAGVAYEQYF. Here the CDR3 DNA reads TGTGCCAGCAGTTCCCCAATAGCGGGAGTGGCCTACGAGCAGTACTTC.

A few counts support this clonotype. This chain links TRBV9 with TRBJ1-1, with D unresolved. From germline, CDR1 is SGDLS and CDR2 YYNGEE. V lost 0 bases and J 4 bases, leaving 10 bases between the germline ends. CDR3 size: 14 residues. CDR3 residues: CASSVEVLGTEAFF. CDR3 coding DNA: TGTGCCAGCAGCGTAGAGGTTCTAGGCACTGAAGCTTTCTTT.

This clonotype was seen more than once but under ten times. A much bigger clone sits one base away, suggesting this may be a read error. The chain links TRBV3-1 to TRBJ1-2; TRBD1 is a possible D gene (5 bases). The length of the CDR3 is 16 residues. CDR1 is LGHDT and CDR2 is YNNKEL in the germline V gene (reference sequence). The DNA of the CDR3 is TGTTCCAGCAGCCAAGATCGCCCGGGGCGGATCTATGGCTACACCTTC. Protein: CSSSQDRPGRIYGYTF.